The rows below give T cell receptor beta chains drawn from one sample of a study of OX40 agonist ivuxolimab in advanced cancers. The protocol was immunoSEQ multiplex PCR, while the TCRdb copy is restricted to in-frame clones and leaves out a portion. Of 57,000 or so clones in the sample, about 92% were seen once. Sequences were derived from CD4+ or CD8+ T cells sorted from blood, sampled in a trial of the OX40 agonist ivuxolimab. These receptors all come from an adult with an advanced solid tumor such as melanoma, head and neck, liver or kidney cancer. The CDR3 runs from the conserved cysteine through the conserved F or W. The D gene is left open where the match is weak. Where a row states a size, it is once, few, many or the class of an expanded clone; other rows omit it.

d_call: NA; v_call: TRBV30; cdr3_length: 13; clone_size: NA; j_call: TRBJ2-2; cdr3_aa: CASAPTYTGELFF; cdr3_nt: TGTGCCTCCGCCCCGACTTACACCGGGGAGCTGTTTTTT
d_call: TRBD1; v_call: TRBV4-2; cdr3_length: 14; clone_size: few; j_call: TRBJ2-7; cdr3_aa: CASSQTGAGDEQYF; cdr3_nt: TGTGCCAGCAGCCAAACAGGGGCCGGGGACGAGCAGTACTTC
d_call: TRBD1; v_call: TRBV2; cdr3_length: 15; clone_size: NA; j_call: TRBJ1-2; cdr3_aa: CASSETRTGYDGYTF; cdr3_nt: TGTGCCAGCAGTGAGACCAGGACAGGGTACGATGGCTACACCTTC
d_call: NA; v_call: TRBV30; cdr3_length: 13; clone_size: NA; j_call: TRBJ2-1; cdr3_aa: CAYGGDPYNEQFF; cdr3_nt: TGTGCCTATGGTGGGGATCCCTACAATGAGCAGTTCTTC
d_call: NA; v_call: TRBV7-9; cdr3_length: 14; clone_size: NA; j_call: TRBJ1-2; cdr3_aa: CASSPRTVSYGYTF; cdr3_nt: TGTGCCAGCAGCCCCCGGACGGTTTCCTATGGCTACACCTTC
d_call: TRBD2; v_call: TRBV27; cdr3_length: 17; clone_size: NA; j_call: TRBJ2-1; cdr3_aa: CASSFALAGGPKNEQFF; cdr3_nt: TGTGCCAGCAGTTTCGCCTTAGCGGGAGGGCCAAAGAATGAGCAGTTCTTC
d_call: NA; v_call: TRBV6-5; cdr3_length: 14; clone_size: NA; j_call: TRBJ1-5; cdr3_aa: CASSSSVSNQPQHF; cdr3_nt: TGTGCCAGCAGTTCCTCAGTTAGCAATCAGCCCCAGCATTTT
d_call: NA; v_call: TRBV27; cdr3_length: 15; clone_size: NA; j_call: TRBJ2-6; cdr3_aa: CASSLTFSGANVLTF; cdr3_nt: TGTGCCAGCAGTTTAACCTTCTCTGGGGCCAACGTCCTGACTTTC
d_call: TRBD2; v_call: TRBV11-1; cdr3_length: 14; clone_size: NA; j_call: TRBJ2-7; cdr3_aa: CASSPGLASYEQYF; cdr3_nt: TGTGCCAGCAGCCCGGGACTAGCAAGCTACGAGCAGTACTTC
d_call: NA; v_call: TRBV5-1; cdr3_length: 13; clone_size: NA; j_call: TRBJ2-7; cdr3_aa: CASSPQVSYEQYF; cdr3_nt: TGCGCCAGCAGTCCACAGGTATCCTACGAGCAGTACTTC
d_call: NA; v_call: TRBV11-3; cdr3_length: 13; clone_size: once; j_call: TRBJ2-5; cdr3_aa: CASSEGGGETQYF; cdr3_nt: TGTGCCAGCAGCGAGGGCGGTGGGGAGACCCAGTACTTC
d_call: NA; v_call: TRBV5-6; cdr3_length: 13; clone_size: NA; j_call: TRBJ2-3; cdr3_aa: CASSFSPPDTQYF; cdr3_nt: TGTGCCAGCAGCTTTTCCCCCCCAGATACGCAGTATTTT
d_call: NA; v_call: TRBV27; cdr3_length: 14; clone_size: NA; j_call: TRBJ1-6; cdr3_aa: CASSLKLYNSPLHF; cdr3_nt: TGTGCCAGCAGTTTAAAGTTGTATAATTCACCCCTCCACTTT
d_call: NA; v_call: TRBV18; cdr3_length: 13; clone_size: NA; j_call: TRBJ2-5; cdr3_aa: CASSLYAERTQYF; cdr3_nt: TGTGCCAGCTCACTATACGCGGAACGGACCCAGTACTTC
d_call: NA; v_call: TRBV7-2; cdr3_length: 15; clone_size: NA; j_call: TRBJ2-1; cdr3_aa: CASSRDALRVGEQFF; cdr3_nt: TGTGCCAGCAGCCGGGACGCGTTGCGGGTGGGTGAGCAGTTCTTC
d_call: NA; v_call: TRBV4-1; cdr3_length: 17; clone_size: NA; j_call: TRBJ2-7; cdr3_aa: CASSQAFAGALSYEQYF; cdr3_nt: TGCGCCAGCAGCCAAGCTTTTGCAGGGGCCCTCTCCTACGAGCAGTACTTC
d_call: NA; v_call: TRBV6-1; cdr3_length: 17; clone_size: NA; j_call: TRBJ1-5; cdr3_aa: CASSEIGQGSGNQPQHF; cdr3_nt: TGTGCCAGCAGTGAAATAGGGCAGGGCTCTGGCAATCAGCCCCAGCATTTT
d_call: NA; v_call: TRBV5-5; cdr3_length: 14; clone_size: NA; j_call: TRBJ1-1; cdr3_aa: CASSLSELNTEAFF; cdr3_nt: TGTGCCAGCAGCTTGTCGGAATTGAACACTGAAGCTTTCTTT
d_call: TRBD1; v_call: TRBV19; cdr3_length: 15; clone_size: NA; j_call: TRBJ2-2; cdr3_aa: CASLPGGLNTGELFF; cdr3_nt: TGTGCCAGCCTGCCAGGGGGCTTGAACACCGGGGAGCTGTTTTTT
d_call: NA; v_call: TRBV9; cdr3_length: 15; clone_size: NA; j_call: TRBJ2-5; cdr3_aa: CASSVASQIWETQYF; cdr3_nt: TGTGCCAGCAGCGTAGCCTCACAAATTTGGGAGACCCAGTACTTC